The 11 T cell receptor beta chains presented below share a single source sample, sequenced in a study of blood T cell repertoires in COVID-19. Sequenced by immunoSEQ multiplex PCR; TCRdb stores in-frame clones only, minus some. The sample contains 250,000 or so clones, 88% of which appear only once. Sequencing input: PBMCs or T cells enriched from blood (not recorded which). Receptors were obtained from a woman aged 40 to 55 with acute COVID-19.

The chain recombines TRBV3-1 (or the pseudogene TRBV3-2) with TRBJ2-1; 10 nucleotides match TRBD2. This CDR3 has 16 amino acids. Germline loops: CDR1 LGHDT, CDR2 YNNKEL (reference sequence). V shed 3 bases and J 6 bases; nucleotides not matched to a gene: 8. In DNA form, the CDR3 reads TGTGCCAGCAGCCAGCCCAGCGGGAGGGCCTTCAATGAGCAGTTCTTC. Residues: CASSQPSGRAFNEQFF.

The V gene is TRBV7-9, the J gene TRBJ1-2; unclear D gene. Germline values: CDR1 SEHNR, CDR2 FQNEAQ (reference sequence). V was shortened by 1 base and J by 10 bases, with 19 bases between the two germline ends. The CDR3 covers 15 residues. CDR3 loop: CASSLVLIRRIAYTF. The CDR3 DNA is TGTGCCAGCAGCTTAGTTCTGATTAGGCGAATAGCCTACACCTTC.

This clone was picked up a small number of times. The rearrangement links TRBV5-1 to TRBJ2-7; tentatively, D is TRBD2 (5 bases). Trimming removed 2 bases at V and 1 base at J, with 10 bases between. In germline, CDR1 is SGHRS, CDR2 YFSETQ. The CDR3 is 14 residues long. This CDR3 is CASSLAGSSYEQYF. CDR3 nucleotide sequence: TGCGCCAGCAGCTTAGCTGGGAGTTCCTACGAGCAGTACTTC.

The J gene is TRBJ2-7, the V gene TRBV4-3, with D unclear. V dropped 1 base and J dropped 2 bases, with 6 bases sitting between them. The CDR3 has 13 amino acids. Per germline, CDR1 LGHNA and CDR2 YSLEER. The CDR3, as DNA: TGCGCCAGCAGCCAAGGAGGCACCTACGAGCAGTACTTC. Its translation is CASSQGGTYEQYF.

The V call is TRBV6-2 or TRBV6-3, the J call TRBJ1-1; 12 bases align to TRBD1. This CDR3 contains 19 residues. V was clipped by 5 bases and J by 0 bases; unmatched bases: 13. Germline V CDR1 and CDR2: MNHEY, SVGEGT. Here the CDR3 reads CASSRGTGGVKSMNTEAFF. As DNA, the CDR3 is TGTGCCAGCAGTAGAGGGACAGGGGGCGTCAAGAGTATGAACACTGAAGCTTTCTTT.

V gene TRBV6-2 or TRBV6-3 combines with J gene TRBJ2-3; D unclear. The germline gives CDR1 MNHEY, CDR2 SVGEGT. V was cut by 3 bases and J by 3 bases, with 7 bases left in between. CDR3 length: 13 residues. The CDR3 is CASSYFLTDTQYF. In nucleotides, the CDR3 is TGTGCCAGCAGTTATTTTCTTACAGATACGCAGTATTTT.

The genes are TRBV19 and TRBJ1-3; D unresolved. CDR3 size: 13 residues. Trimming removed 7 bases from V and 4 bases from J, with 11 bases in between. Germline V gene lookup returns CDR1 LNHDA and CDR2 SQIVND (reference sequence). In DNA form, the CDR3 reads TGTGCCAGTACCGCCCGAGGGGGAAACACCATATATTTT. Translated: CASTARGGNTIYF.

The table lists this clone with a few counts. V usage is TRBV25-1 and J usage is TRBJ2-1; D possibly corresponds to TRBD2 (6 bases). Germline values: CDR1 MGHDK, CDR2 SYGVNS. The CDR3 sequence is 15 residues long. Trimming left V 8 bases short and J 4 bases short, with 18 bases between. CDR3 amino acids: CASALGASAYNEQFF. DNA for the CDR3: TGTGCCAGCGCTCTAGGGGCTAGCGCATACAATGAGCAGTTCTTC.

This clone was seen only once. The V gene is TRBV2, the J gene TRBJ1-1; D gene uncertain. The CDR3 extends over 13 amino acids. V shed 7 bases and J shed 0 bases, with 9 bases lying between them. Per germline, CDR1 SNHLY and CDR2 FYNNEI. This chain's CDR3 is CASKGEMNTEAFF. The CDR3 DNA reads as TGTGCCAGCAAAGGAGAGATGAACACTGAAGCTTTCTTT.

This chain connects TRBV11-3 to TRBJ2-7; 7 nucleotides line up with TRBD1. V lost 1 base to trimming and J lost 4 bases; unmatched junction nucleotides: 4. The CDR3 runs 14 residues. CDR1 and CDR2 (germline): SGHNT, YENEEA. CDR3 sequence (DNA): TGTGCCAGCAGCTTAGCGGGACAGTATTACGAGCAGTACGTC. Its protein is CASSLAGQYYEQYV.

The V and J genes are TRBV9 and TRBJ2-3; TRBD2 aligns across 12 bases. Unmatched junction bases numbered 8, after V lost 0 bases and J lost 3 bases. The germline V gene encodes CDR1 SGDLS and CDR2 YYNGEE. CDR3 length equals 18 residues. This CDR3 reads CASSVVASGGASTDTQYF. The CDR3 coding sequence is TGTGCCAGCAGCGTAGTGGCTAGCGGGGGGGCCAGTACAGATACGCAGTATTTT.